These 20 T cell receptor beta chains originate from one sample sequenced in a study of blood T cells in healthy people across ages. A second roughly 6 to 11 cycle PCR used barcoded and J-beta primers. TCRdb re-derived calls from the 5' RACE reads in MiXCR, one entry per CDR3 protein. The data contain over 1,500,000 distinct CDR3 sequences, roughly 52% of them singletons. Sequencing used blood. The receptors were sampled from a woman aged 40 to 55 in good health.

This clonotype appeared many times. The chain couples TRBV16 to TRBJ2-1, with D possibly being TRBD1 (6 bases). CDR1 and CDR2 (germline): KGHSY, FQNENV. The CDR3 sequence is 13 residues long. Trimming took 3 bases from V and 7 from J, leaving 10 bases between them. The CDR3 spells CASSQLTGNEQFF. CDR3 nucleotide sequence: TGTGCCAGCAGCCAGCTGACAGGAAATGAGCAGTTCTTC.

This clonotype has ten or more counts. The chain couples TRBV28 to TRBJ1-2; the D gene is possibly TRBD1 (5 bases). The V end was cut by 9 bases, the J end by 8 bases, with 16 bases between. This CDR3 is built from 12 residues. Germline loops: CDR1 MDHEN, CDR2 SYDVKM. As DNA, the CDR3 is TGTGCCAGTCGGGGCGGTGAATACGGCTACACCTTC. Translation gives CASRGGEYGYTF.

This rearrangement joins TRBV20-1 to TRBJ2-3; TRBD2 might be the D (5 bases). The ends were cut back, 4 bases at V and 3 bases at J, with 8 bases in the middle. CDR1 is DFQATT, CDR2 SNEGSKA, per germline (reference sequence). This CDR3 spans 12 amino acids. This CDR3 is CSATGFTDTQYF. DNA for the CDR3: TGCAGTGCTACGGGATTTACAGATACGCAGTATTTT.

This clonotype has more than one count but fewer than ten. CDR3 coding DNA: TGTGCCAGCACGGATTATGTCGAGCAGTTCTTC. Protein sequence: CASTDYVEQFF. The rearrangement uses TRBV7-2 and TRBJ2-1; no reliable D call. The CDR3 covers 11 residues. From germline, CDR1 is SGHTA and CDR2 FQGNSA. Between the trimmed V and J ends, which lost 7 bases and 10 bases, there was a span of 11 bases.

This chain connects TRBV28 to TRBJ2-1; TRBD2 agrees at 12 bases. The V gene's germline CDR1 is MDHEN and CDR2 SYDVKM. V shed 6 bases and J 4 bases; nucleotides not matched to a gene: 10. The CDR3 length is 17 residues. The CDR3 loop is CASSLRVLAGGYNEQFF. The CDR3 nucleotides read TGTGCCAGCAGCCTTAGGGTCCTAGCGGGGGGGTACAATGAGCAGTTCTTC.

This clonotype was picked up a small number of times. The chain combines TRBV7-2 with TRBJ2-3; the D gene is possibly TRBD2 (6 bases). This CDR3 contains 14 residues. Deletions cut 5 bases from V and 6 bases from J, with 15 bases between. Germline CDR1 and CDR2: SGHTA and FQGNSA. The CDR3: CASSILEGYDTQYF. In DNA form, the CDR3 reads TGTGCCAGCAGCATCCTGGAGGGATACGATACGCAGTATTTT.

This clonotype has a single count. The V and J genes are TRBV7-2 and TRBJ1-1; possibly TRBD1 for D (5 bases). CDR1 is SGHTA and CDR2 is FQGNSA in the germline V gene. V gave up 5 bases and J gave up 0 bases, with 16 bases separating them. The CDR3 length is 16 residues. The CDR3 here is CASSTPRGGMNTEAFF. Here the CDR3 DNA reads TGTGCCAGCAGCACTCCGAGGGGCGGCATGAACACTGAAGCTTTCTTT.

The chain carries TRBV5-1 and TRBJ1-4, with D perhaps matching TRBD1 (6 bases). Germline values: CDR1 SGHRS, CDR2 YFSETQ. V lost 4 bases and J 4 bases, leaving 14 bases between the germline ends. The CDR3 sequence is 15 residues long. CDR3 protein: CASSPRTASNEKLFF. In DNA, the CDR3 is TGCGCCAGCAGCCCACGGACAGCTAGTAATGAAAAACTGTTTTTT.

This clonotype appeared a few times. The chain combines TRBV4-3 with TRBJ2-3, with D possibly TRBD1 on 6 matching bases. The germline gives CDR1 LGHNA, CDR2 YSLEER. This CDR3 is built from 16 residues. The germline V and J ends were trimmed by 3 bases and 3 bases, with 16 bases remaining between them. CDR3: CASSQFSGQKTDTQYF. CDR3 DNA: TGCGCCAGCAGCCAGTTTAGTGGACAGAAGACAGATACGCAGTATTTT.

The genes are TRBV6-5 and TRBJ2-5; D is perhaps TRBD1 (6 bases). V was trimmed by 6 bases and J by 1 base, leaving 12 bases between them. The CDR3 has 14 residues. Germline V gene data show CDR1 as MNHEY and CDR2 as SVGAGI. CDR3 sequence reads: CASRRGHLQETQYF. In nucleotides, the CDR3 is TGTGCCAGCAGACGGGGACATCTCCAAGAGACCCAGTACTTC.

This clonotype was seen only once. The chain recombines TRBV27 with TRBJ2-3; D is possibly TRBD1 (6 bases). CDR1 is MNHEY, CDR2 SMNVEV, per germline (reference sequence). Trimming removed 3 bases at V and 2 bases at J, with 18 bases between. This CDR3 comprises 17 residues. The DNA for the CDR3 is TGTGCCAGCAGTTTCCTTCCCTCGACAGGACTCACAGATACGCAGTATTTT. It translates to CASSFLPSTGLTDTQYF.

V usage is TRBV12-3 or TRBV12-4 and J usage is TRBJ1-1; 7 bases align to TRBD1. The CDR3 is 14 residues long. Unmatched junction bases numbered 2, after V lost 3 bases and J lost 1 base. The CDR3 bases are TGTGCCAGCAGTTTCTACAGGGGGAACACTGAAGCTTTCTTT. Translated, it gives CASSFYRGNTEAFF.

This clonotype came up a few times. This chain joins TRBV29-1 and TRBJ2-1; D tentatively reads TRBD1 or TRBD2 (6 bases each). This CDR3 is built from 11 residues. Germline-derived CDR1 and CDR2 are SQVTM and ANQGSEA. CDR3 sequence (DNA): TGCAGAGCCAAGGAGGGGGGTGAGCAGTTCTTC. This encodes CRAKEGGEQFF.

DNA for the CDR3: TGTGCCACCAGCAGACCTCCGTGGCTCCTAGAGTCTATTTACGAGCAGTACTTC. Amino acid sequence: CATSRPPWLLESIYEQYF. The chain has TRBV15 and TRBJ2-5; D remains ambiguous. The J call may be mistaken, given a closer DNA end match to TRBJ2-7. This CDR3 is built from 18 residues. Germline V gene sequence: CDR1 LNHNV, CDR2 YYDKDF (reference sequence).

This chain uses TRBV20-1 with TRBJ2-5; D not certain. The germline CDR1 and CDR2 sequences are DFQATT and SNEGSKA (reference sequence). The length of the CDR3 is 13 residues. Trimming left V 6 bases short and J 0 bases short, with 11 bases between. Written as DNA, the CDR3 is TGCAGTGCCAGTGTAAACAACCAAGAGACCCAGTACTTC. Encoded protein: CSASVNNQETQYF.

This chain uses TRBV9 with TRBJ2-3; 8 nucleotides agree with TRBD2. CDR1 SGDLS and CDR2 YYNGEE come from the germline V gene. V shed 3 bases, J shed 0 bases, and the junction held 18 bases outside the gene matches. The CDR3 length is 20 residues. Here the CDR3 DNA reads TGTGCCAGCAGCGCAGGACTAGCAGATTTCTTTCGTGCTAGCACAGATACGCAGTATTTT. Translation: CASSAGLADFFRASTDTQYF.

This clonotype has just a few counts. This chain joins TRBV27 and TRBJ1-2; 7 bases are a match to TRBD1. With V trimmed by 4 bases and J by 4 bases, 9 bases remained unmatched. From germline, CDR1 is MNHEY and CDR2 SMNVEV (reference sequence). The CDR3 consists of 15 residues. CDR3 sequence: CASSSNRGGSYGYTF. CDR3 sequence (DNA): TGTGCCAGCAGTTCAAACAGGGGCGGCAGCTATGGCTACACCTTC.

The count of this clonotype is one. V and J are TRBV12-3 or TRBV12-4 and TRBJ2-5, with unresolved D. The CDR3 totals 13 residues. V was clipped by 6 bases and J by 13 bases, with 21 bases between them. CDR3 residues: CASSPRFQVPPYF. CDR3 bases: TGTGCCAGCAGCCCCAGATTTCAAGTCCCCCCGTACTTC.

Ten or more counts support this clonotype. The chain employs TRBV2 and TRBJ2-7, with D possibly TRBD1 on 6 matching bases. Trimming stripped 7 bases from V and 4 bases from J, with 8 bases between. In germline, CDR1 is SNHLY, CDR2 FYNNEI. The CDR3 is 11 residues long. The CDR3 DNA reads as TGTGCCAGCACAGGGGCTTACGAGCAGTACTTC. It translates to CASTGAYEQYF. Variable domain in full (rest from reference TRBV2 and TRBJ2-7): EPEVTQTPSHQVTQMGQEVILRCVPISNHLYFYWYRQILGQKVEFLVSFYNNEISEKSEIFDDQFSVERPDGSNFTLKIRSTKLEDSAMYFCASTGAYEQYFGPGTRLTVT.

This chain joins TRBV28 and TRBJ2-1, with a tentative D call TRBD2 (6 bases). Looked up from germline, CDR1 is MDHEN and CDR2 is SYDVKM. The CDR3 spans 15 residues. The ends were cut back, 4 bases at V and 4 bases at J, with 14 bases in the middle. CDR3 residues: CASSSTGTPYNEQFF. The CDR3 DNA follows: TGTGCCAGCAGTTCAACCGGGACTCCTTACAATGAGCAGTTCTTC.